The 21 T cell receptor beta chains given below trace back to one sample, sequenced in a study of T-cell memory formation after mild COVID-19. TCRdb reprocessed the 5' RACE reads via MiXCR and lists one record per CDR3 protein. In the table there are 200,000 to 300,000 distinct CDR3 sequences, 7.5% to 10% of which are singletons. Material: PBMCs or a T cell subset sorted from them (not recorded which). These receptors all stem from a man between 18 and 35 years old who had mild COVID-19 (a few samples of this study predate the infection). Cell type and time point are not known.

In its sample, this clonotype was seen many times. The chain combines TRBV7-2 with TRBJ2-4; 8 nucleotides match TRBD2. The CDR3 loop spans 19 amino acids. Per germline, CDR1 SGHTA and CDR2 FQGNSA. With 0 bases clipped from V and 0 bases from J, the junction kept 10 bases outside the gene matches. CDR3 bases: TGTGCCAGCAGCTTAGCCTTGGCGCGGGGGGTACTAGCCAAAAACATTCAGTACTTC. Its translation: CASSLALARGVLAKNIQYF.

The chain recombines TRBV4-2 with TRBJ1-5; D remains unclear. The germline CDR1 and CDR2 sequences are LGHNA and YNFKEQ. CDR3 size: 14 residues. V was shortened by 5 bases and J by 0 bases, with 8 bases between the two germline ends. Here the CDR3 reads CASSTTDSNQPQHF. CDR3 coding DNA: TGTGCCAGCAGCACGACCGATAGCAATCAGCCCCAGCATTTT.

This clonotype was seen a handful of times. The chain links TRBV20-1 to TRBJ1-6, with a possible D match to TRBD1 (5 bases). CDR3 size: 15 residues. Germline V gives CDR1 DFQATT, CDR2 SNEGSKA (reference sequence). Trimming stripped 3 bases from V and 9 bases from J, with 18 bases between. This CDR3 is CSARVMQGGTSPLHF. CDR3 DNA sequence: TGCAGTGCTAGGGTAATGCAGGGTGGGACTTCACCCCTCCACTTT.

The rearrangement joins TRBV28 to TRBJ2-6; D unresolved. This CDR3 region has 15 residues. The germline CDR1 and CDR2 sequences are MDHEN and SYDVKM. V was pared by 8 bases and J by 2 bases, with 13 bases between. CDR3 region: CASGPWRPGANVLTF. The CDR3 coding sequence is TGTGCCAGCGGTCCTTGGCGGCCTGGGGCCAACGTCCTGACTTTC.

The chain is built from TRBV5-4 and TRBJ2-2, with D uncertain. V gave up 10 bases and J gave up 1 base, with 20 bases separating them. The CDR3 has 16 residues. The germline gives CDR1 SGHNT, CDR2 YYREEE (reference sequence). The CDR3 region is CAASGRDALNTGELFF. Here the CDR3 DNA reads TGTGCCGCTTCGGGCAGAGACGCCCTGAACACCGGGGAGCTGTTTTTT.

This clonotype has a count of ten or more. This rearrangement joins TRBV12-3 or TRBV12-4 to TRBJ1-2; possibly TRBD1 for D (6 bases). The CDR3 is 13 amino acids. V lost 6 bases and J 8 bases, leaving 16 bases between the germline ends. CDR3 in DNA: TGTGCCAGCAGGCCATCGGGGGGCCGAGGCTACACCTTC. Translation gives CASRPSGGRGYTF.

The CDR3 here is CASSEGQGSGYTF. The CDR3 bases are TGCGCCAGCAGCGAGGGACAGGGAAGTGGCTACACCTTC. The chain combines TRBV5-1 with TRBJ1-2, with 9 positions matching TRBD1. Trimming cost V 4 bases and J 7 bases; bases outside gene matches: 5. Per germline, CDR1 SGHRS and CDR2 YFSETQ. This CDR3 is built from 13 residues.

This clonotype was detected a few times. The chain combines TRBV4-2 with TRBJ1-1; the D gene is possibly TRBD1 (5 bases). The CDR3 is 15 residues long. Trimming pared 1 base from V and 0 bases from J, leaving 9 bases between. Germline V CDR1 and CDR2: LGHNA, YNFKEQ. The CDR3: CASSQAGTMNTEAFF. CDR3 nucleotide sequence: TGTGCCAGCAGCCAAGCGGGGACTATGAACACTGAAGCTTTCTTT.

V usage is TRBV7-9 and J usage is TRBJ2-1; 8 bases match TRBD1. The V gene end was trimmed by 5 bases and the J gene end by 10 bases; junction bases not matched to a gene: 16. CDR1 and CDR2 from the germline V gene are SEHNR and FQNEAQ (reference sequence). This CDR3 is built from 16 residues. In nucleotides, the CDR3 is TGTGCCAGCAGCAGTTCCCCAGGGGGCTTTGGCGTAGAGCAGTTCTTC. This sequence encodes CASSSSPGGFGVEQFF.

This rearrangement joins TRBV20-1 to TRBJ1-4; D unclear. Trimming stripped 0 bases from V and 4 bases from J, with 9 bases between. This CDR3 comprises 14 residues. Germline V gene sequence: CDR1 DFQATT, CDR2 SNEGSKA (reference sequence). The CDR3 nucleotides read TGCAGTGCTAGAGATATCGGGTATAATGAAAAACTGTTTTTT. It codes for CSARDIGYNEKLFF.

The chain combines TRBV6-6 with TRBJ1-5; the D gene is possibly TRBD1 (6 bases). The germline gives CDR1 MNHNY, CDR2 SVGAGI (reference sequence). V lost 6 bases and J 1 base, leaving 13 bases between the germline ends. The length of the CDR3 is 15 residues. CDR3 nucleotide sequence: TGTGCCAGCAGAGGAGGGGGTATGAGCAATCAGCCCCAGCATTTT. Its protein product is CASRGGGMSNQPQHF.

This clonotype was found a few times. V and J are TRBV5-1 and TRBJ2-2; unclear D gene. This CDR3 is built from 13 residues. The V end lost 1 base, the J end lost 7 bases, and 8 bases lay between the germline ends. The germline V gene has CDR1 SGHRS and CDR2 YFSETQ. The DNA for the CDR3 is TGCGCCAGCAGCTTGACCGAGGTCGGGGAGCTGTTTTTT. It codes for CASSLTEVGELFF.

This clonotype was seen at least ten times. The chain recombines TRBV7-2 with TRBJ2-5; D not certain. CDR1 and CDR2 (germline): SGHTA, FQGNSA. V was clipped by 5 bases and J by 5 bases, with 9 bases between them. The CDR3 is 12 residues long. In DNA, the CDR3 is TGTGCCAGCAGCGTATCGAAGGAGACCCAGTACTTC. Its protein is CASSVSKETQYF. Full variable domain (missing parts from reference TRBV7-2 and TRBJ2-5): GAGVSQSPSNKVTEKGKDVELRCDPISGHTALYWYRQSLGQGLEFLIYFQGNSAPDKSGLPSDRFSAERTGGSVSTLTIQRTQQEDSAVYLCASSVSKETQYFGPGTRLLVL.

This clonotype was observed at least ten times. The chain recombines TRBV5-1 with TRBJ2-5; D is perhaps TRBD2 (7 bases). Trimming removed 0 bases at V and 1 base at J, with 13 bases between. The CDR3 sequence is 16 residues long. Germline V gene lookup returns CDR1 SGHRS and CDR2 YFSETQ. DNA of the CDR3: TGCGCCAGCAGCTTGGCCGAGGGGGGGATCCAAGAGACCCAGTACTTC. This encodes CASSLAEGGIQETQYF.

J is TRBJ2-5 and V is TRBV18; D call uncertain. CDR1 is KGHSH and CDR2 is LQKENI in the germline V gene. The CDR3 covers 13 residues. V shed 2 bases and J shed 3 bases, with 7 bases lying between them. The CDR3 here is CASSPGGEETQYF. In DNA form, the CDR3 reads TGTGCCAGCTCACCAGGTGGAGAAGAGACCCAGTACTTC.

This clonotype appeared a few times. Here the CDR3 reads CASSPGYGDSPLHF. CDR3 nucleotide sequence: TGCGCCAGCAGCCCTGGTTACGGGGACAGTCCCCTCCACTTT. V is TRBV5-1 and J is TRBJ1-6; 7 positions agree with TRBD1. The CDR3 runs 14 residues. Germline CDR1 reads SGHRS; CDR2 reads YFSETQ. V trimming: 4 bases; J trimming: 13 bases; junction bases outside the gene matches: 11. Based on the CDR3 plus reference TRBV5-1 and TRBJ1-6, the full variable domain is KAGVTQTPRYLIKTRGQQVTLSCSPISGHRSVSWYQQTPGQGLQFLFEYFSETQRNKGNFPGRFSGRQFSNSRSEMNVSTLELGDSALYLCASSPGYGDSPLHFGNGTRLTVT.

This clonotype was observed a handful of times. V gene TRBV9 combines with J gene TRBJ2-5, with a weak D call TRBD2 (5 bases). The CDR3 has 15 residues. In germline, CDR1 is SGDLS, CDR2 YYNGEE. Trimming took off 0 bases at V and 2 bases at J, with 11 bases between the two ends. The CDR3 here is CASSVATGVQETQYF. CDR3 bases: TGTGCCAGCAGCGTAGCTACCGGGGTACAAGAGACCCAGTACTTC. Full variable domain (remainder filled in from reference TRBV9 and TRBJ2-5): DSGVTQTPKHLITATGQRVTLRCSPRSGDLSVYWYQQSLDQGLQFLIQYYNGEERAKGNILERFSAQQFPDLHSELNLSSLELGDSALYFCASSVATGVQETQYFGPGTRLLVL.

The chain uses TRBV12-3 or TRBV12-4 and TRBJ1-2; no definite D call. The CDR3 spans 15 residues. The germline V and J ends were trimmed by 6 bases and 6 bases, with 20 bases remaining between them. The CDR3 spells CASSLALGPQDGYTF. The CDR3 DNA reads as TGTGCCAGCAGCCTAGCCCTCGGGCCCCAGGATGGCTACACCTTC.

This clonotype was detected only a few times. The V gene is TRBV28, the J gene TRBJ1-2; unclear D gene. Germline V gene sequence: CDR1 MDHEN, CDR2 SYDVKM. The germline V and J ends were trimmed by 6 bases and 6 bases, with 14 bases remaining between them. The CDR3 loop spans 13 amino acids. Here the CDR3 reads CASRLPGSNGYTF. The CDR3 region has the DNA TGTGCCAGCAGACTTCCGGGCAGCAATGGCTACACCTTC.

There are a few counts of this clonotype. The genes are TRBV4-3 and TRBJ2-1, with a possible D match to TRBD1 (6 bases). The CDR3 totals 14 residues. Germline lookup yields CDR1 LGHNA and CDR2 YSLEER. Trimming shortened V by 0 bases and J by 15 bases, and 18 bases separated the two germline ends. The CDR3 spells CASSQDRGHMGWFF. In nucleotides, the CDR3 is TGCGCCAGCAGCCAAGATCGGGGACATATGGGGTGGTTCTTC.

This clonotype has just a few counts. The chain joins TRBV24-1 to TRBJ1-1; the D is unclear. Germline-derived CDR1 and CDR2 are KGHDR and SFDVKD. V was clipped by 10 bases and J by 1 base, with 9 bases between them. This CDR3 has 12 amino acids. The chain's CDR3 is CATARENTEAFF. CDR3 DNA: TGTGCCACGGCGAGGGAGAACACTGAAGCTTTCTTT.